The 32 T cell receptor beta chains below were found in one sample sequenced in a study of blood T cell repertoires in COVID-19. Measured with immunoSEQ multiplex PCR; TCRdb has only the in-frame clones, and not every one. The sample lists under 150,000 clones; about 81% were seen once. Sequenced sample: peripheral blood. Receptors originate from a woman of 80 years or more with acute or convalescent COVID-19.

This chain links TRBV6-5 with TRBJ2-7, with D possibly being TRBD1 (5 bases). V lost 7 bases and J 0 bases, leaving 13 bases between the germline ends. CDR3 length: 14 residues. Germline V lookup: CDR1 MNHEY, CDR2 SVGAGI. DNA of the CDR3: TGTGCCAGCAAATCAGGGTCTATCTCCTACGAGCAGTACTTC. It yields the protein CASKSGSISYEQYF.

The DNA of the CDR3 is TGTGCCAGCAGCTTGGGACAGGGATACACTGAAGCTTTCTTT. It is translated as CASSLGQGYTEAFF. V and J are TRBV5-6 and TRBJ1-1; 7 bases match TRBD1. This CDR3 comprises 14 residues. Germline-derived CDR1 and CDR2 are SGHDT and YYEEEE. The V and J ends lost 0 bases and 3 bases, in that order; junction bases with no gene match: 2.

J is TRBJ2-3 and V is TRBV5-1; 12 bases align to TRBD2. The trim removed 4 bases at V and 4 bases at J, leaving 4 bases unmatched. The CDR3 has 15 amino acids. Germline CDR1 reads SGHRS; CDR2 reads YFSETQ. The CDR3 DNA follows: TGCGCCAGCAGCGGGGGACTAGCGGGTCCAGATACGCAGTATTTT. Translation: CASSGGLAGPDTQYF.

The CDR3, as DNA: TGTGCCAGCAGCTTCCAAGCGAGGGTCCGCGGCACAGATACGCAGTATTTT. It encodes CASSFQARVRGTDTQYF. The chain links TRBV7-2 to TRBJ2-3; D is possibly TRBD2 (5 bases). This CDR3 contains 17 residues. Germline V gene lookup returns CDR1 SGHTA and CDR2 FQGNSA. The germline V and J ends were trimmed by 3 bases and 1 base, with 17 bases remaining between them.

V gene TRBV2 combines with J gene TRBJ1-6; D call uncertain. V lost 11 bases to trimming and J lost 7 bases, with 15 bases between them. The germline CDR1 and CDR2 sequences are SNHLY and FYNNEI. There are 13 residues in the CDR3. CDR3 sequence reads: CACTRVENSPLHF. DNA of the CDR3: TGTGCCTGCACCCGGGTGGAGAATTCACCCCTCCACTTT.

The gene calls are TRBV29-1 and TRBJ2-3; 11 bases are shared with TRBD2. This CDR3 spans 14 amino acids. Per germline, CDR1 SQVTM and CDR2 ANQGSEA. The V gene end was trimmed by 7 bases and the J gene end by 3 bases; junction bases not matched to a gene: 6. CDR3 protein: CSDQGLAVTDTQYF. The CDR3, as DNA: TGCAGCGACCAGGGACTAGCGGTGACAGATACGCAGTATTTT.

The chain is built from TRBV19 and TRBJ1-2; 7 bases map to TRBD1. V was pared by 4 bases and J by 2 bases, with 7 bases of the junction left unmatched. From germline, CDR1 is LNHDA and CDR2 SQIVND (reference sequence). CDR3 length: 15 residues. In DNA form, the CDR3 reads TGTGCCAGTAGTACCGGGACAGTGGGCAACTATGGCTACACCTTC. Translating it yields CASSTGTVGNYGYTF.

The chain uses TRBV3-1 (or the pseudogene TRBV3-2) and TRBJ2-7, with D maybe TRBD1 (5 bases). With 3 bases removed from V and 2 bases from J, the gap between germline ends came to 11 bases. Germline CDR1 LGHDT, CDR2 YNNKEL (reference sequence). The CDR3 sequence is 14 residues long. The CDR3 DNA reads TGTGCCAGCAGCCAGCCAGGGCGAACCTACGAGCAGTACTTC. Encoded protein: CASSQPGRTYEQYF.

This sequence joins TRBV7-2 and TRBJ1-6; possible D gene TRBD1, 6 bases. This CDR3 is built from 17 residues. V was trimmed by 5 bases and J by 3 bases, leaving 17 bases between them. The germline V gene has CDR1 SGHTA and CDR2 FQGNSA. In nucleotides, the CDR3 is TGTGCCAGCAGCCGGCATTGGACAGATCACTATAATTCACCCCTCCACTTT. It yields the protein CASSRHWTDHYNSPLHF.

This clone was found once. The rearrangement links TRBV9 to TRBJ2-1; possibly TRBD2 for D (6 bases). This CDR3 contains 15 residues. Germline values: CDR1 SGDLS, CDR2 YYNGEE. Trimming removed 1 base at V and 4 bases at J, with 12 bases between. The CDR3 here is CASSVSGGKYNEQFF. The CDR3, as DNA: TGTGCCAGCAGCGTATCCGGGGGAAAGTACAATGAGCAGTTCTTC. Combining the CDR3 with reference TRBV9 and TRBJ2-1 gives the whole variable domain DSGVTQTPKHLITATGQRVTLRCSPRSGDLSVYWYQQSLDQGLQFLIQYYNGEERAKGNILERFSAQQFPDLHSELNLSSLELGDSALYFCASSVSGGKYNEQFFGPGTRLTVL.

CDR3 coding DNA: TGTGCCAGCAGCGTAGTGGCAGGGAAGGGAGAGACCCAGTACTTC. The encoded protein is CASSVVAGKGETQYF. The rearrangement uses TRBV9 and TRBJ2-5, with D maybe TRBD1 (5 bases). V was trimmed by 0 bases and J by 4 bases, leaving 13 bases between them. The CDR3 runs 15 residues. Germline values: CDR1 SGDLS, CDR2 YYNGEE.

CDR3 sequence reads: CASSLGTGNTEAFF. DNA for the CDR3: TGCGCCAGCAGCTTGGGGACAGGGAACACTGAAGCTTTCTTT. V and J are TRBV5-1 and TRBJ1-1, with 7 bases identical to TRBD1. Germline V gene lookup returns CDR1 SGHRS and CDR2 YFSETQ. This CDR3 comprises 14 residues. Trimming removed 0 bases from V and 1 base from J; junction bases left unmatched: 0.

V and J are TRBV5-6 and TRBJ2-3, with D tentatively TRBD2 (5 bases). This CDR3 has 16 amino acids. V was cut by 5 bases and J by 1 base, with 17 bases left in between. Germline V gene data show CDR1 as SGHDT and CDR2 as YYEEEE. This CDR3 is CASSRRLGSGTDTQYF. The CDR3 DNA is TGTGCCAGCAGTCGGAGGTTAGGGTCTGGCACAGATACGCAGTATTTT.

For the CDR3, the DNA is TGTGCCTGGAGGGGGACAGGGTCTGGCTACACCTTC. This translates into CAWRGTGSGYTF. V gene TRBV30 combines with J gene TRBJ1-2; 9 bases are shared with TRBD1. Germline V gene sequence: CDR1 GTSNPN, CDR2 SVGIG (reference sequence). Trimming removed 3 bases from V and 7 bases from J; junction bases left unmatched: 3. CDR3 length: 12 amino acids.

The sample holds a few counts of this clone. The chain joins TRBV3-1 (or the pseudogene TRBV3-2) to TRBJ2-1, with D possibly being TRBD2 (5 bases). The germline V gene has CDR1 LGHDT and CDR2 YNNKEL (reference sequence). This CDR3 contains 15 residues. The V and J ends lost 1 base and 9 bases respectively, with 16 bases between them. This CDR3 reads CASSQGRLAWGEQFF. Written as DNA, the CDR3 is TGTGCCAGCAGCCAAGGTCGCCTAGCATGGGGTGAGCAGTTCTTC.

The V call is TRBV6-5, the J call TRBJ2-7; TRBD1 matches at 7 bases. The CDR3 covers 13 residues. CDR1 MNHEY and CDR2 SVGAGI come from the germline V gene. The V gene end was trimmed by 6 bases and the J gene end by 5 bases; junction bases not matched to a gene: 7. CDR3 amino acids: CASRNRGSDEQYF. The CDR3 DNA reads as TGTGCCAGCAGAAACAGGGGTTCGGACGAGCAGTACTTC.

The chain carries TRBV6-2 or TRBV6-3 and TRBJ2-5; no firm D call. V shed 6 bases and J shed 5 bases, with 7 bases lying between them. The CDR3 runs 11 residues. Germline lookup yields CDR1 MNHEY and CDR2 SVGEGT. This CDR3 is CASSPRETQYF. CDR3 DNA: TGTGCCAGCAGCCCTCGGGAGACCCAGTACTTC.

The V gene is TRBV25-1, the J gene TRBJ2-1, with D possibly TRBD1 on 5 matching bases. The V gene lost 4 bases and the J gene lost 4 bases, with 11 bases spanning the gap. The germline V gene has CDR1 MGHDK and CDR2 SYGVNS. The CDR3 loop spans 14 amino acids. The CDR3 nucleotides are TGTGCCAGCAGTGCGAGGACAAGTTACAATGAGCAGTTCTTC. Its protein product is CASSARTSYNEQFF.

This clone was recorded only once. The J gene is TRBJ2-7, the V gene TRBV3-1 (or the pseudogene TRBV3-2); 9 nucleotides agree with TRBD2. Germline CDR1 and CDR2: LGHDT and YNNKEL (reference sequence). J lost 2 bases, V lost 1 base, and 9 bases had no gene match. This CDR3 contains 17 residues. CDR3 bases: TGTGCCAGCAGCCAAGGAGGGCTAGCGGGACCTCCCTACGAGCAGTACTTC. It translates to CASSQGGLAGPPYEQYF.

The chain carries TRBV3-1 (or the pseudogene TRBV3-2) and TRBJ1-6; possibly TRBD1 for D (5 bases). Trimming took off 2 bases at V and 10 bases at J, with 15 bases between the two ends. CDR3 size: 15 residues. Germline CDR1 and CDR2: LGHDT and YNNKEL (reference sequence). The CDR3 loop reads CASSQYRDSSSPLHF. The CDR3 DNA follows: TGTGCCAGCAGCCAATACCGGGACTCCTCGTCACCCCTCCACTTT.

This chain uses TRBV19 with TRBJ2-1; tentative D call: TRBD2 (6 bases). CDR1 and CDR2 (germline): LNHDA, SQIVND (reference sequence). The CDR3 is 16 amino acids. The V end lost 8 bases, the J end lost 9 bases, and 26 bases lay between the germline ends. The CDR3: CASCRGLRAPPCEQFF. DNA of the CDR3: TGTGCCAGTTGTCGGGGACTTCGCGCGCCCCCGTGTGAGCAGTTCTTC.

The genes are TRBV5-1 and TRBJ1-5; no reliable D call. In germline, CDR1 is SGHRS, CDR2 YFSETQ. CDR3 length: 15 amino acids. With 0 bases removed from V and 4 bases from J, the gap between germline ends came to 11 bases. CDR3 loop: CASSLDGNGNQPQHF. The CDR3 DNA sequence: TGCGCCAGCAGCTTGGATGGAAACGGGAATCAGCCCCAGCATTTT.

This sequence joins TRBV5-1 and TRBJ1-1; perhaps TRBD1 as D (6 bases). The germline V gene encodes CDR1 SGHRS and CDR2 YFSETQ. The CDR3 spans 15 residues. V was cut by 4 bases and J by 8 bases, with 21 bases left in between. CDR3 DNA sequence: TGCGCCAGCAGCCCTGGATCTCCGTTACAGGGAGAAGCTTTCTTT. As protein: CASSPGSPLQGEAFF.

The CDR3 DNA is TGTGCCAGCAGCTTACCAGGGGGAGTAGACACCATATATTTT. It specifies CASSLPGGVDTIYF. The J gene is TRBJ1-3, the V gene TRBV5-4; 7 bases are shared with TRBD1. In germline, CDR1 is SGHNT, CDR2 YYREEE (reference sequence). Trimming at V came to 2 bases and at J to 8 bases, leaving 7 bases not matched to a gene. The length of the CDR3 is 14 residues.

The J gene is TRBJ1-3, the V gene TRBV30; D is unclear. The CDR3 runs 13 residues. With 1 base removed from V and 0 bases from J, the gap between germline ends came to 4 bases. Germline V gives CDR1 GTSNPN, CDR2 SVGIG (reference sequence). The CDR3 coding sequence is TGTGCCTGGAGTGGCAGCTCTGGAAACACCATATATTTT. Protein sequence: CAWSGSSGNTIYF.

Only one count was recorded for this clone. The chain recombines TRBV2 with TRBJ2-1; 13 bases are a match to TRBD2. Looked up from germline, CDR1 is SNHLY and CDR2 is FYNNEI. The J segment lost 9 bases and the V segment lost 5 bases, leaving 7 bases of the junction unmatched. The CDR3 has 15 residues. The CDR3 DNA reads TGTGCCAGCAGTAGACTAGCGGGGGGCCGGGTTGAGCAGTTCTTC. It encodes CASSRLAGGRVEQFF.

This rearrangement joins TRBV4-1 to TRBJ2-1, with 11 bases fitting TRBD2. The V and J ends lost 1 base and 6 bases, in that order; junction bases with no gene match: 5. The CDR3 consists of 16 residues. Germline-derived CDR1 and CDR2 are MGHRA and YSYEKL. The CDR3 DNA reads TGCGCCAGCAGCCAAGGAGATAGCGGGGGGGCCAATGAGCAGTTCTTC. Its protein is CASSQGDSGGANEQFF.

The V and J genes are TRBV4-1 and TRBJ1-4, with TRBD1 as a possible D gene (6 bases). This CDR3 is built from 14 residues. Per germline, CDR1 MGHRA and CDR2 YSYEKL. V lost 1 base to trimming and J lost 4 bases, with 7 bases between them. CDR3 amino acids: CASSQVRGNEKLFF. The CDR3 DNA reads TGCGCCAGCAGCCAAGTCAGGGGTAATGAAAAACTGTTTTTT.

Comments on this clone: Different DNA sequences within this sample yield the same CDR3. This rearrangement joins TRBV7-9 to TRBJ1-3, with TRBD1 matching 9 bases. The germline V gene has CDR1 SEHNR and CDR2 FQNEAQ (reference sequence). This CDR3 is 14 amino acids long. Losses at the gene ends were 4 bases for V and 3 bases for J; bases not matched to a gene: 1. The CDR3 loop reads CASSSTGGGNTIYF. The DNA of the CDR3 is TGTGCCAGCAGCTCGACAGGGGGTGGAAACACCATATATTTT. Filled out from reference TRBV7-9 and TRBJ1-3, the complete variable domain reads DTGVSQNPRHKITKRGQNVTFRCDPISEHNRLYWYRQTLGQGPEFLTYFQNEAQLEKSRLLSDRFSAERPKGSFSTLEIQRTEQGDSAMYLCASSSTGGGNTIYFGEGSWLTVV.

This clone was counted a few times. This sequence joins TRBV7-8 and TRBJ2-7; D might be TRBD2 (6 bases). V was trimmed by 1 base and J by 1 base, leaving 20 bases between them. Looked up from germline, CDR1 is SGHVS and CDR2 is FQNEAQ. The CDR3 runs 18 residues. CDR3 sequence reads: CASSLDGTGLGLSYEQYF. As DNA, the CDR3 is TGTGCCAGCAGCTTAGACGGGACTGGCTTAGGGCTTTCCTACGAGCAGTACTTC.

This clone came up a few times. The chain is built from TRBV7-2 and TRBJ2-2; TRBD1 matches 7 bases. The length of the CDR3 is 15 residues. Germline V gives CDR1 SGHTA, CDR2 FQGNSA. The trim removed 0 bases at V and 6 bases at J, leaving 4 bases unmatched. The CDR3 DNA reads as TGTGCCAGCAGCTTAGCAACAGGGGCATCCGGGGAGCTGTTTTTT. Translating it yields CASSLATGASGELFF. The whole variable domain, remainder taken from reference TRBV7-2 and TRBJ2-2, is GAGVSQSPSNKVTEKGKDVELRCDPISGHTALYWYRQSLGQGLEFLIYFQGNSAPDKSGLPSDRFSAERTGGSVSTLTIQRTQQEDSAVYLCASSLATGASGELFFGEGSRLTVL.

This clone was found once. The rearrangement uses TRBV7-2 and TRBJ2-7; no clear D. V lost 0 bases to trimming and J lost 1 base, with 10 bases between them. This CDR3 region has 15 residues. CDR1 is SGHTA and CDR2 is FQGNSA in the germline V gene. The CDR3 region has the DNA TGTGCCAGCAGCTTAGCCCCCCATAGATCCTACGAGCAGTACTTC. Translating gives CASSLAPHRSYEQYF.